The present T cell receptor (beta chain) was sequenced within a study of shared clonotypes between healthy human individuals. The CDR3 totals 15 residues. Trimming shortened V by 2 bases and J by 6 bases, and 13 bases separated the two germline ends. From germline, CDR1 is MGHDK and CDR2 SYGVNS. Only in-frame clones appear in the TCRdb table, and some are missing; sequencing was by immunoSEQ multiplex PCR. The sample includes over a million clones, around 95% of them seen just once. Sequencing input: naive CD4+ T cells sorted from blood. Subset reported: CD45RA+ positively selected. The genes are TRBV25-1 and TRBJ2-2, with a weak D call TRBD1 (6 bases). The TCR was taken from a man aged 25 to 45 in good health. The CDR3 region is CASSERSGGPGELFF. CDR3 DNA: TGTGCCAGCAGTGAACGATCTGGGGGCCCCGGGGAGCTGTTTTTT.